This entry features one TCR beta chain sequence. Its antigen is currently unknown. This record belongs to a study of breast tumors, draining lymph nodes, adjacent tissues. Study-level points and caveats: Tumor T cell lymph node origin was a supported hypothesis, not proven. Luminal-like breast cancer showed significantly greater tumor-nontumor repertoire similarity than basal-like breast cancer did.

Germline values: CDR1 SGHRS, CDR2 YFSETQ. The CDR3 contains 17 residues. With 0 bases removed from V and 0 bases from J, the gap between germline ends came to 13 bases. TCRdb re-derived calls from the multiplex PCR reads in MiXCR, one entry per CDR3 protein. Found here are more than 30,000 distinct CDR3 sequences, approximately 57% of them singletons; the top ten hold about 20%. The source material was breast tumor tissue. This TCR was recovered from a female donor with breast cancer. Some clones in this sample may be carry-over from other donors' samples. The rearrangement links TRBV5-1 to TRBJ2-1, with D perhaps being TRBD1 or TRBD2 (5 bases each). This chain's CDR3 is CASSLAGPPRSYNEQFF. The CDR3 region has the DNA TGCGCCAGCAGCTTGGCGGGGCCACCACGCTCCTACAATGAGCAGTTCTTC.